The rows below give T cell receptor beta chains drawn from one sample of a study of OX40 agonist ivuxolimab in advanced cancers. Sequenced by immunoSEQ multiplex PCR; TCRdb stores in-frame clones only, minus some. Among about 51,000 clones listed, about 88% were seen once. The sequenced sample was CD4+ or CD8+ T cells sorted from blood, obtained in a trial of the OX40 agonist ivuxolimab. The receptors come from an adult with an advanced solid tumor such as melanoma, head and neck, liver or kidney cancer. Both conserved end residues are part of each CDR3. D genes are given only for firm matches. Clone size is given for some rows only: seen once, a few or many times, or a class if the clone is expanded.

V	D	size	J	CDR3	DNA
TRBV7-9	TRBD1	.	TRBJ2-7	CAVGTGGFEQYF	TGTGCCGTGGGGACAGGGGGCTTCGAGCAGTACTTC
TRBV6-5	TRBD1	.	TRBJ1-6	CASSLARGNSPLHF	TGTGCCAGCAGTTTGGCCAGGGGGAATTCACCCCTCCACTTT
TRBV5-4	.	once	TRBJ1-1	CASSEGVGGANTEAFF	TGTGCCAGCAGTGAAGGAGTTGGAGGGGCGAACACTGAAGCTTTCTTT
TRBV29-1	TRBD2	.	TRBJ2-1	CSVDGGSGINEQFF	TGCAGCGTTGACGGAGGTAGCGGGATCAATGAGCAGTTCTTC
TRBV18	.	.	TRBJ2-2	CASSPLQATGELFF	TGTGCCAGCTCACCGCTACAGGCTACCGGGGAGCTGTTTTTT
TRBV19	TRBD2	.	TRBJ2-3	CASRPGLAGRYTQYF	TGTGCCAGTAGACCGGGACTAGCGGGGCGATATACGCAGTATTTT
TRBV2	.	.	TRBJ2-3	CASFTVQITDTQYF	TGTGCCAGCTTCACCGTACAGATCACAGATACGCAGTATTTT
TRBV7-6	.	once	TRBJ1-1	CASSLAQDHTEAFF	TGTGCCAGCAGCTTAGCTCAGGATCACACTGAAGCTTTCTTT
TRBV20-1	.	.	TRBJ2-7	CSARLVFEQYF	TGCAGTGCGCGACTAGTTTTCGAGCAGTACTTC
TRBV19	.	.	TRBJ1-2	CASSTDVLYGYTF	TGTGCCAGTAGTACGGACGTTTTATATGGCTACACCTTC
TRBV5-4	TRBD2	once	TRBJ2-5	CASSPPGGFQETQYF	TGTGCCAGCAGCCCGCCGGGAGGGTTTCAAGAGACCCAGTACTTC
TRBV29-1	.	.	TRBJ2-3	CSVDPRTSFKGDTQYF	TGCAGCGTAGACCCGCGGACAAGTTTTAAGGGAGATACGCAGTATTTT
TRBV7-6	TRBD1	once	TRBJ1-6	CASSLEGQGDSPLHF	TGTGCCAGCAGCTTAGAGGGACAGGGAGATTCACCCCTCCACTTT
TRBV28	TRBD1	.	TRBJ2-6	CASIPTGAGANVLTF	TGTGCCAGCATCCCTACAGGGGCCGGGGCCAACGTCCTGACTTTC
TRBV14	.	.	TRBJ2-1	CASSQGGLQFF	TGTGCCAGCAGCCAAGGGGGCCTGCAGTTCTTC
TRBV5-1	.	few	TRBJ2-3	CASSSSQGLDSTDTQYF	TGCGCCAGCAGCTCCTCCCAGGGACTTGACTCCACAGATACGCAGTATTTT
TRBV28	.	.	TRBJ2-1	CASSSTGSRHEQFF	TGTGCCAGCAGCTCGACAGGTTCCAGGCATGAGCAGTTCTTC
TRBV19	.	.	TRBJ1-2	CASSLGAANYGYTF	TGTGCCAGTAGTTTGGGGGCCGCTAACTATGGCTACACCTTC
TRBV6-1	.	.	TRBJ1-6	CASSEEGLYNSPLHF	TGTGCCAGCAGTGAAGAGGGACTCTATAATTCACCCCTCCACTTT
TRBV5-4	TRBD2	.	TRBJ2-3	CASSFRRTSGATDTQYF	TGTGCCAGCAGCTTTCGCAGGACTAGCGGGGCCACAGATACGCAGTATTTT
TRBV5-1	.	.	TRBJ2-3	CASSFVMTAATDTQYF	TGCGCCAGCAGCTTTGTGATGACCGCAGCTACAGATACGCAGTATTTT
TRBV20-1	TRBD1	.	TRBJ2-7	CSASGQDRHF	TGCAGTGCTAGTGGACAGGATAGGCACTTC
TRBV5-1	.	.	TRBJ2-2	CASSLDGLYTGELFF	TGCGCCAGCAGCTTGGACGGGTTATACACCGGGGAGCTGTTTTTT
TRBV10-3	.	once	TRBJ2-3	CAISDSGPDTQYF	TGTGCCATCAGCGACAGCGGACCAGATACGCAGTATTTT
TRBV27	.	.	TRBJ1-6	CASKPQGTYNSPLHF	TGTGCCAGCAAACCCCAGGGGACCTATAATTCACCCCTCCACTTT
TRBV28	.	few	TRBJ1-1	CASSLLAGNTEAFF	TGTGCCAGCAGTTTGTTAGCAGGGAACACTGAAGCTTTCTTT
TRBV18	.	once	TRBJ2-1	CASSPEGLPIILEQFF	TGTGCCAGCTCACCGGAAGGACTACCCATTATCCTTGAGCAGTTCTTC
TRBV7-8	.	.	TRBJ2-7	CASSRGPVYEQYF	TGTGCCAGCAGCAGAGGACCCGTCTACGAGCAGTACTTC
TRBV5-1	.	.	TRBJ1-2	CASSLEFGNYGYTF	TGCGCCAGCAGCTTGGAGTTCGGGAACTATGGCTACACCTTC
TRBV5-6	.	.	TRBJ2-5	CASSSTGRETQYF	TGTGCCAGCAGCTCGACAGGCCGGGAGACCCAGTACTTC